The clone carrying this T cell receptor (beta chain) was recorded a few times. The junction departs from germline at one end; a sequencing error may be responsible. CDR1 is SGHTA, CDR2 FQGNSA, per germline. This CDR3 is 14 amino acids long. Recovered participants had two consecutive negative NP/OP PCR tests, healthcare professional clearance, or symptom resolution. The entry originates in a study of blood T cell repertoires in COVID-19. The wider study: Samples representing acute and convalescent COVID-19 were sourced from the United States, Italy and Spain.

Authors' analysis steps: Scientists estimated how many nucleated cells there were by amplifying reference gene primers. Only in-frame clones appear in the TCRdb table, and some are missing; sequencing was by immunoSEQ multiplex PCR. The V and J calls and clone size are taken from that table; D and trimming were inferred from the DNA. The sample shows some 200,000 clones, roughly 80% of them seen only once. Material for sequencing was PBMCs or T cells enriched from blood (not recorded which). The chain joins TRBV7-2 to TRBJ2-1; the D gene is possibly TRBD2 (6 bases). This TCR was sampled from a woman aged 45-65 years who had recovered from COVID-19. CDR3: CASSLSFVSGREIF. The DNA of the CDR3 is TGTGCCAGCAGCTTGTCCTTTGTTTCAGGACGGGAGATCTTC. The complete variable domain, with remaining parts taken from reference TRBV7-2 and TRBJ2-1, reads GAGVSQSPSNKVTEKGKDVELRCDPISGHTALYWYRQSLGQGLEFLIYFQGNSAPDKSGLPSDRFSAERTGGSVSTLTIQRTQQEDSAVYLCASSLSFVSGREIFGPGTRLTVL.